These 30 T cell receptor beta chains were sequenced from one sample in a study of cytomegalovirus exposure and HLA in healthy donors. Primers: 60 Vbeta forward and 13 Jbeta reverse. The assay was immunoSEQ multiplex PCR, and TCRdb's table has in-frame clones only and misses some. The sample carries some 190,000 clones, around 80% recorded once. Sequencing was performed on PBMCs. All receptors come from a man aged 35-49 years in good health and CMV-seronegative.

The chain joins TRBV27 to TRBJ1-5; 9 bases map to TRBD1. There are 17 residues in the CDR3. V lost 0 bases to trimming and J lost 2 bases; unmatched junction nucleotides: 5. Germline V CDR1 and CDR2: MNHEY, SMNVEV (reference sequence). CDR3 sequence reads: CASSLSLRTGGNQPQHF. The CDR3 nucleotides are TGTGCCAGCAGTTTATCTCTCAGGACAGGGGGCAATCAGCCCCAGCATTTT.

This chain connects TRBV19 to TRBJ2-5; possibly TRBD2 for D (7 bases). This CDR3 contains 11 residues. The germline V gene encodes CDR1 LNHDA and CDR2 SQIVND (reference sequence). Trimming pared 10 bases from V and 4 bases from J, leaving 10 bases between. The DNA for the CDR3 is TGTGCCAAGGGGGGGGTAGAGACCCAGTACTTC. Residues: CAKGGVETQYF.

The CDR3 spells CASSSQFFDEQYF. CDR3 DNA sequence: TGTGCCAGCAGCTCCCAGTTTTTCGACGAGCAGTACTTC. The chain carries TRBV7-2 and TRBJ2-7; D uncertain. V lost 4 bases and J 5 bases, leaving 12 bases between the germline ends. The CDR3 has 13 amino acids. Germline CDR1 is SGHTA and CDR2 is FQGNSA.

A single count supports this clone. The chain links TRBV28 to TRBJ1-5, with D possibly TRBD1 on 5 matching bases. Germline V gene sequence: CDR1 MDHEN, CDR2 SYDVKM. CDR3 length: 12 residues. V lost 6 bases, J lost 6 bases, and 9 bases lay in between. CDR3 sequence reads: CASRGRVQPQHF. In DNA form, the CDR3 reads TGTGCCAGCAGGGGGCGAGTTCAGCCCCAGCATTTT.

J is TRBJ1-1 and V is TRBV28, with a tentative D call TRBD1 (5 bases). Per the germline V gene, CDR1 is MDHEN and CDR2 is SYDVKM. CDR3 length: 15 amino acids. The V end was cut by 2 bases, the J end by 0 bases, with 10 bases between. CDR3 amino acids: CASSLGAFLNTEAFF. The DNA of the CDR3 is TGTGCCAGCAGTTTAGGGGCCTTTCTGAACACTGAAGCTTTCTTT.

The CDR3 sequence: CASSQEPGLMNTEAFF. The CDR3 DNA reads TGCGCCAGCAGCCAGGAACCGGGACTGATGAACACTGAAGCTTTCTTT. The V gene is TRBV4-3, the J gene TRBJ1-1; the D gene is possibly TRBD1 (5 bases). This CDR3 spans 16 amino acids. Germline V CDR1 and CDR2: LGHNA, YSLEER. V dropped 3 bases and J dropped 0 bases, with 14 bases sitting between them.

The chain has TRBV9 and TRBJ2-3; D is possibly TRBD2 (5 bases). This CDR3 region has 14 residues. Germline CDR1 is SGDLS and CDR2 is YYNGEE. V shed 3 bases and J shed 0 bases, with 8 bases lying between them. The DNA for the CDR3 is TGTGCCAGCAGCGAACGGACTAGCACAGATACGCAGTATTTT. This codes for CASSERTSTDTQYF.

This chain links TRBV10-3 with TRBJ1-5; a possible D gene is TRBD1 (6 bases). The CDR3 sequence is 15 residues long. V was clipped by 3 bases and J by 8 bases, with 17 bases between them. CDR1 and CDR2 from the germline V gene are ENHRY and SYGVKD. The CDR3 DNA sequence: TGTGCCATCAGTGAAGTTATCACGGGGGGCGAGCCCCAGCATTTT. This codes for CAISEVITGGEPQHF.

V usage is TRBV30 and J usage is TRBJ1-1; D gene unclear. The V gene lost 4 bases and the J gene lost 3 bases, with 15 bases spanning the gap. The CDR3 totals 14 residues. In germline, CDR1 is GTSNPN, CDR2 SVGIG (reference sequence). The CDR3 spells CAWTPGSSYTEAFF. The CDR3 DNA reads TGTGCCTGGACCCCGGGTTCCTCCTACACTGAAGCTTTCTTT.

CDR3 nucleotide sequence: TGTGCCTGGAGTTTTGAGGGGCTAGCGGGGGCGGGGGTTACGCAGTATTTT. Protein product: CAWSFEGLAGAGVTQYF. The chain uses TRBV30 and TRBJ2-3; 10 bases map to TRBD2. The CDR3 consists of 17 residues. Trimming cost V 2 bases and J 8 bases; bases outside gene matches: 16. Germline assignment: CDR1 GTSNPN and CDR2 SVGIG (reference sequence).

V usage is TRBV10-3 and J usage is TRBJ2-1, with 8 bases matching TRBD2. The CDR3 length is 16 residues. The ends lost 5 bases at V and 3 bases at J; junction bases unmatched: 9. The germline gives CDR1 ENHRY, CDR2 SYGVKD. The DNA for the CDR3 is TGTGCCATCAGTCGCCCGCGGGGGGAGCTCTACAATGAGCAGTTCTTC. Its protein product is CAISRPRGELYNEQFF.

This chain joins TRBV5-6 and TRBJ2-3, with 7 bases fitting TRBD2. The CDR3 has 14 residues. Germline V gives CDR1 SGHDT, CDR2 YYEEEE. V was clipped by 4 bases and J by 4 bases; unmatched bases: 6. CDR3 sequence: CASSRNGLADTQYF. The CDR3 region has the DNA TGTGCCAGCAGCCGGAATGGACTAGCAGATACGCAGTATTTT.

The rearrangement uses TRBV4-2 and TRBJ1-5; D ambiguous. The length of the CDR3 is 18 residues. Trimming shortened V by 1 base and J by 0 bases, and 16 bases separated the two germline ends. In germline, CDR1 is LGHNA, CDR2 YNFKEQ. The CDR3 DNA is TGTGCCAGCAGCCAAGGGACCGACCCGGGGTATAGCAATCAGCCCCAGCATTTT. Translation gives CASSQGTDPGYSNQPQHF.

The chain employs TRBV28 and TRBJ2-5; 11 bases align to TRBD1. The DNA matches TRBJ2-7 better at its end, which makes the J call doubtful. The germline gives CDR1 MDHEN, CDR2 SYDVKM. CDR3 size: 14 residues. The CDR3 coding sequence is TGTGCCAGCAGTACCGGGACAGGGGGATACGAGCAGTACTTC. It translates to CASSTGTGGYEQYF.

This clone was seen a few times. The rearrangement links TRBV28 to TRBJ2-7, with 11 bases identical to TRBD1. Looked up from germline, CDR1 is MDHEN and CDR2 is SYDVKM. CDR3 length: 15 amino acids. The V gene end was trimmed by 2 bases and the J gene end by 2 bases; junction bases not matched to a gene: 2. CDR3 coding DNA: TGTGCCAGCAGTTTAACGGGACAGGGGGCCTACGAGCAGTACTTC. Protein product: CASSLTGQGAYEQYF. The whole variable domain, filled in from reference TRBV28 and TRBJ2-7, reads DVKVTQSSRYLVKRTGEKVFLECVQDMDHENMFWYRQDPGLGLRLIYFSYDVKMKEKGDIPEGYSVSREKKERFSLILESASTNQTSMYLCASSLTGQGAYEQYFGPGTRLTVT.

This clone was picked up a small number of times. This specimen includes other DNA sequences encoding the same CDR3. The chain has TRBV4-2 and TRBJ1-4; weak D call: TRBD1 (6 bases). V was shortened by 0 bases and J by 5 bases, with 10 bases between the two germline ends. The CDR3 loop spans 15 amino acids. CDR1 and CDR2 from the germline V gene are LGHNA and YNFKEQ. CDR3 nucleotide sequence: TGTGCCAGCAGCCAAGAGGACAGACTAAATGAAAAACTGTTTTTT. Translation gives CASSQEDRLNEKLFF.

The J gene is TRBJ2-1, the V gene TRBV5-1; D unresolved. The germline CDR1 and CDR2 sequences are SGHRS and YFSETQ. This CDR3 region has 12 residues. Trimming pared 4 bases from V and 6 bases from J, leaving 8 bases between. CDR3 in DNA: TGCGCCAGCAGCCTCCCTTCCAATGAGCAGTTCTTC. Protein: CASSLPSNEQFF.

The chain has TRBV7-2 and TRBJ2-1; 8 nucleotides align to TRBD2. The CDR3 covers 14 residues. Germline V CDR1 and CDR2: SGHTA, FQGNSA. J gave up 9 bases and V 7 bases, and 11 bases lay outside the gene matches. The CDR3 protein is CASTRTSSVGEQFF. As DNA, the CDR3 is TGTGCCAGCACTCGGACTAGCTCAGTCGGTGAGCAGTTCTTC.

This chain uses TRBV7-6 with TRBJ1-4; perhaps TRBD1 as D (5 bases). Trimming stripped 2 bases from V and 0 bases from J, with 10 bases between. The CDR3 sequence is 16 residues long. Germline V gene lookup returns CDR1 SGHVS and CDR2 FNYEAQ. The CDR3 reads CASSLIKGATNEKLFF. In DNA, the CDR3 is TGTGCCAGCAGCTTAATCAAAGGGGCAACTAATGAAAAACTGTTTTTT.

The chain links TRBV15 to TRBJ1-2; possible D gene TRBD1, 5 bases. In germline, CDR1 is LNHNV, CDR2 YYDKDF (reference sequence). The CDR3 extends over 15 amino acids. V was clipped by 1 base and J by 0 bases, with 9 bases between them. The DNA for the CDR3 is TGTGCCACCAGCAGAGGGGGGGGAGCTAACTATGGCTACACCTTC. Its protein is CATSRGGGANYGYTF.

V usage is TRBV15 and J usage is TRBJ1-4; no clear D. Germline loops: CDR1 LNHNV, CDR2 YYDKDF (reference sequence). V was cut by 5 bases and J by 2 bases, with 9 bases left in between. CDR3 length equals 14 residues. CDR3 coding DNA: TGTGCCACCAGCGTGCCCGGGACTAATGAAAAACTGTTTTTT. Its protein product is CATSVPGTNEKLFF.

The CDR3 DNA follows: TGTGCCATCAGTGAGGGTTACCGGGGGGGGCAGTTCTTC. It translates to CAISEGYRGGQFF. The J gene is TRBJ2-1, the V gene TRBV10-3; 8 nucleotides match TRBD2. The J segment lost 12 bases and the V segment lost 2 bases, leaving 6 bases of the junction unmatched. Germline CDR1 reads ENHRY; CDR2 reads SYGVKD. The CDR3 extends over 13 amino acids.

In its sample, this clone was seen a few times. The genes are TRBV7-3 and TRBJ2-4; a weak D match, TRBD1 (6 bases). The CDR3 is 14 amino acids. The germline gives CDR1 SGHTA, CDR2 FQGTGA. The V end was cut by 2 bases, the J end by 7 bases, with 12 bases between. In DNA form, the CDR3 reads TGTGCCAGCAGCTTAGGACCAGGGGCGAACATTCAGTACTTC. Translation gives CASSLGPGANIQYF.

The chain is built from TRBV2 and TRBJ2-1, with TRBD1 matching over 9 bases. Germline V gives CDR1 SNHLY, CDR2 FYNNEI. V lost 3 bases, J lost 8 bases, and 5 bases stayed unmatched. The CDR3 runs to 14 residues. Here the CDR3 reads CASSEDRGSDEQFF. In DNA form, the CDR3 reads TGTGCCAGCAGTGAGGACAGGGGATCCGATGAGCAGTTCTTC.

The chain couples TRBV28 to TRBJ2-7, with D maybe TRBD2 (6 bases). The germline gives CDR1 MDHEN, CDR2 SYDVKM. Between the trimmed V and J ends, which lost 6 bases and 6 bases, there was a span of 9 bases. The CDR3 sequence is 11 residues long. The CDR3 reads CASRWEAEQYF. The DNA for the CDR3 is TGTGCCAGCAGATGGGAGGCCGAGCAGTACTTC.

The rearrangement links TRBV30 to TRBJ2-7; TRBD2 aligns across 7 bases. CDR3 length: 15 residues. Germline loops: CDR1 GTSNPN, CDR2 SVGIG (reference sequence). V lost 1 base, J lost 7 bases, and 13 bases stayed unmatched. The CDR3 is CAWSGGGRAFGEQYF. For the CDR3, the DNA is TGTGCCTGGAGTGGGGGGGGGAGGGCCTTCGGGGAGCAGTACTTC.

This sequence joins TRBV11-3 and TRBJ1-2; D gene ambiguous. The CDR3 is made up of 12 amino acids. CDR1 SGHNT and CDR2 YENEEA come from the germline V gene. V was cut by 6 bases and J by 6 bases, with 11 bases left in between. CDR3 DNA sequence: TGTGCCAGCAGTTCGCGTCGAGATGGCTACACCTTC. Protein product: CASSSRRDGYTF.

CDR3 loop: CASSLRASRAAGGANVLTF. In nucleotides, the CDR3 is TGTGCCAGCAGCTTACGAGCGAGTAGGGCGGCGGGGGGGGCCAACGTCCTGACTTTC. This rearrangement joins TRBV7-2 to TRBJ2-6; D may be TRBD2 (6 bases). Germline CDR1 is SGHTA and CDR2 is FQGNSA. There are 19 residues in the CDR3. Trimming stripped 2 bases from V and 4 bases from J, with 21 bases between.

This sequence joins TRBV7-9 and TRBJ2-4, with D maybe TRBD1 (5 bases). This CDR3 contains 14 residues. Germline CDR1 SEHNR, CDR2 FQNEAQ (reference sequence). V dropped 1 base and J dropped 6 bases, with 10 bases sitting between them. In DNA, the CDR3 is TGTGCCAGCAGCTTAGGGGGCCCGGGAAACATTCAGTACTTC. This sequence encodes CASSLGGPGNIQYF.

J is TRBJ1-4 and V is TRBV19; the D gene is possibly TRBD1 (5 bases). Trimming took 4 bases from V and 0 from J, leaving 9 bases between them. Germline V gene lookup returns CDR1 LNHDA and CDR2 SQIVND (reference sequence). This CDR3 is built from 15 residues. Written as DNA, the CDR3 is TGTGCCAGTAGTACTGCGACAGCAACTAATGAAAAACTGTTTTTT. As protein: CASSTATATNEKLFF.